These T cell receptor beta chains were read from a single sample in a study of T-cell reconstitution after alpha-beta-depleted transplantation in children. TCRdb independently ran MiXCR on the PCR reads; one entry per CDR3 protein. There are roughly 500,000 distinct CDR3 sequences in the sample; about 33% occur only once, and 2% to 2.5% lies in the top ten. The starting material was PBMCs from the stem cell graft donor, obtained from the stem cell graft. These receptors were obtained from a human donor who donated a stem cell graft to a child with aplastic anemia. Each CDR3 is given without its conserved first and last residue. Fields, in order: D gene, J gene, V gene, clone size, CDR3 protein. The D gene is left open where the match is weak. A row's size may be missing; if present it is once, few, many or a size class.

>NA|TRBJ1-1|TRBV7-6|NA
ASSFSGVNTEAF
>NA|TRBJ1-1|TRBV25-1|NA
ASSGPLGITEAF
>TRBD2|TRBJ2-1|TRBV20-1|NA
SGTSGNYNEQF
>NA|TRBJ2-3|TRBV6-1|NA
ASSKMGGWTDTQY
>TRBD2|TRBJ2-3|TRBV11-2|few
ASSPTGLAGGQGGGTQY
>TRBD1|TRBJ2-1|TRBV13|NA
ASYARGYPYNEQF
>NA|TRBJ1-1|TRBV30|NA
AWTAQATGNTEAF
>NA|TRBJ2-3|TRBV7-2|few
ASSLSRTSTDTQY
>NA|TRBJ1-1|TRBV5-1|NA
ASSAAQGWTEAF
>NA|TRBJ1-2|TRBV9|NA
ASSAAETGDGYT
>NA|TRBJ1-5|TRBV10-3|NA
AISESSTGNQPQH
>TRBD2|TRBJ2-4|TRBV20-1|NA
SARTSGGGIQY
>NA|TRBJ1-2|TRBV20-1|few
SAPPLSGSGNYGYT
>NA|TRBJ1-1|TRBV20-1|few
SARDPEAF
>TRBD2|TRBJ2-1|TRBV12-3/TRBV12-4|NA
ASSLRGGTSRHEQF
>NA|TRBJ1-4|TRBV25-1|NA
ASGGPPGREKLF
>TRBD2|TRBJ2-1|TRBV20-1|NA
SARGPGTSGGKSYNEQF
>TRBD1|TRBJ2-2|TRBV18|few
ASSPLGQGSSGELF
>NA|TRBJ1-1|TRBV6-2/TRBV6-3|few
ASSYSIGNKDTEAF
>NA|TRBJ1-1|TRBV13|NA
ASSLPPGRGEAF
>NA|TRBJ1-1|TRBV18|many
ASSSDMNTEAF
>NA|TRBJ1-6|TRBV4-3|few
ASSQEGGISLGSPLH
>NA|TRBJ1-1|TRBV10-3|NA
AISEGTYTEAF
>NA|TRBJ1-4|TRBV5-6|few
ASSLRGRPWNNEKLF
>NA|TRBJ1-5|TRBV5-6|few
ASSLALSSNQPQH
>TRBD2|TRBJ2-7|TRBV6-2/TRBV6-3|NA
ASNREGIASGRAVSYEQY
>NA|TRBJ1-1|TRBV7-9|few
ASSLAGGLNTEAF
>TRBD1|TRBJ2-7|TRBV6-5|few
ASSYSQGDWYEQY
>NA|TRBJ2-7|TRBV5-1|few
ASSLEGGASNYEQY
>NA|TRBJ1-2|TRBV27|NA
ASSWSGGDYGYT
>TRBD1|TRBJ1-5|TRBV7-2|few
ASSLTRDRAQPQH
>NA|TRBJ1-2|TRBV5-1|few
ASSAIGNNYGYT
>NA|TRBJ1-5|TRBV9|NA
ASSVDSWSNQPQH
>NA|TRBJ1-2|TRBV3-1|NA
ASSQDRTGYT
>NA|TRBJ1-1|TRBV4-3|few
ASSQDVRGGTEAF
>NA|TRBJ2-7|TRBV5-1|NA
ASSLAGGVPDEQY
>NA|TRBJ1-3|TRBV7-9|NA
ASSPRGGGNTIY
>NA|TRBJ2-4|TRBV7-8|few
ASSPGLRELWY
>TRBD1|TRBJ2-1|TRBV18|few
ASSQVGTASYNEQF
>NA|TRBJ1-1|TRBV18|NA
ASSPGREWRNTEAF
>NA|TRBJ1-1|TRBV11-2|few
ASRAVGHTEAF
>TRBD2|TRBJ2-3|TRBV12-3/TRBV12-4|few
ASSLVLAAPDTQY
>TRBD1|TRBJ1-5|TRBV11-1|NA
ASSLMTGGAGSNQPQH
>NA|TRBJ1-2|TRBV6-2/TRBV6-3|NA
ASSGTSGGYT